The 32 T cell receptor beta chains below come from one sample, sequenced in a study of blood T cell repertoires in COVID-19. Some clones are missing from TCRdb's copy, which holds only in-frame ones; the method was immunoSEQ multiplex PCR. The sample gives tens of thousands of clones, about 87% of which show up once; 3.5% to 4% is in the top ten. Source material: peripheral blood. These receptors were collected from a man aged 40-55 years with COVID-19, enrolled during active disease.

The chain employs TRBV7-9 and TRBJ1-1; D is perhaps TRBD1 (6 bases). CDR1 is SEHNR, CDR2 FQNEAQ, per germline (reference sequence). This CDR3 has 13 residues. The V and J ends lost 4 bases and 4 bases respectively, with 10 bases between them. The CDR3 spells CASSSSGVTEAFF. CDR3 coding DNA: TGTGCCAGCAGCTCATCAGGGGTCACTGAAGCTTTCTTT.

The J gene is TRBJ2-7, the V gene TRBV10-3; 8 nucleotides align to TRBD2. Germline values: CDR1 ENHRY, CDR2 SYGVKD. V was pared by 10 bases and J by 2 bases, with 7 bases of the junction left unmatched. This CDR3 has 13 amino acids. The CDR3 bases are TGTGCCACCCTTAGCGGGGAGGCCTACGAGCAGTACTTC. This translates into CATLSGEAYEQYF.

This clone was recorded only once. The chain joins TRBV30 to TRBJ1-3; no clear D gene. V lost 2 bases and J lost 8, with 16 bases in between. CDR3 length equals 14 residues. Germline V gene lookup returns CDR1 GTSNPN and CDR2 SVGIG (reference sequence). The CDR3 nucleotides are TGTGCCTGGAGTTTCCGCCGTCTCGGGGACACCATATATTTT. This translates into CAWSFRRLGDTIYF.

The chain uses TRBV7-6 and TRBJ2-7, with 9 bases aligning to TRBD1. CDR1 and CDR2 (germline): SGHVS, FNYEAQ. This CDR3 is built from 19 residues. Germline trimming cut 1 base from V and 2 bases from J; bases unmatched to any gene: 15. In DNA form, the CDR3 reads TGTGCCAGCAGCTTAGTGGGTCTAGGACAGGGGTCTCAAACCTACGAGCAGTACTTC. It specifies CASSLVGLGQGSQTYEQYF.

The CDR3 loop reads CASSLVTGGGETQYF. CDR3 coding DNA: TGTGCCAGCAGCTTGGTTACGGGAGGAGGAGAGACCCAGTACTTC. The rearrangement links TRBV5-4 to TRBJ2-5; 7 bases map to TRBD2. Germline V gives CDR1 SGHNT, CDR2 YYREEE (reference sequence). V was clipped by 0 bases and J by 4 bases; unmatched bases: 6. The CDR3 runs to 15 residues.

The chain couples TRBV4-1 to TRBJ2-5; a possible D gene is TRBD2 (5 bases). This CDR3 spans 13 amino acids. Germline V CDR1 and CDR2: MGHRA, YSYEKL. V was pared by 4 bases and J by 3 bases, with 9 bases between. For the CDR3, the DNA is TGCGCCAGCAGCCGGGTCGGGGAAGAGACCCAGTACTTC. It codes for CASSRVGEETQYF.

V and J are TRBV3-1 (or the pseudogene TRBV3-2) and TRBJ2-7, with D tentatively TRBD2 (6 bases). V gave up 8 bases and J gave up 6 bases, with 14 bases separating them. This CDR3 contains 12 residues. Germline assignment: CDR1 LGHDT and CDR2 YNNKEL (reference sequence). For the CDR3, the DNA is TGTGCCAGCGCCAACCGGGGGTCCGAGCAGTACTTC. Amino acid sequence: CASANRGSEQYF.

The CDR3 sequence is CATSRGRDQPQHF. CDR3 nucleotides: TGTGCCACCAGCCGGGGGAGGGATCAGCCCCAGCATTTT. The rearrangement links TRBV15 to TRBJ1-5; a possible D gene is TRBD1 (5 bases). The germline V and J ends were trimmed by 5 bases and 5 bases, with 10 bases remaining between them. This CDR3 is 13 amino acids long. Germline loops: CDR1 LNHNV, CDR2 YYDKDF (reference sequence). Full variable domain (outside the CDR3, taken from reference TRBV15 and TRBJ1-5): DAMVIQNPRYQVTQFGKPVTLSCSQTLNHNVMYWYQQKSSQAPKLLFHYYDKDFNNEADTPDNFQSRRPNTSFCFLDIRSPGLGDTAMYLCATSRGRDQPQHFGDGTRLSIL.

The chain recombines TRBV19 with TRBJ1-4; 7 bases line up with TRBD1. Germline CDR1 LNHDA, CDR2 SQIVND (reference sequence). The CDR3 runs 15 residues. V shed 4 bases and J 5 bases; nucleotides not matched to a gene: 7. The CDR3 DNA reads TGTGCCAGTAGTAGCTGGGACAGCCGAAATGAAAAACTGTTTTTT. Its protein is CASSSWDSRNEKLFF.

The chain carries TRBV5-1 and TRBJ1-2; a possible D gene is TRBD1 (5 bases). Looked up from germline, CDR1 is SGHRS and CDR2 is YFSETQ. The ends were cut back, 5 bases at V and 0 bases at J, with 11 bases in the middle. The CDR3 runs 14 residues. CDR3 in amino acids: CASSSDSANYGYTF. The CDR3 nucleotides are TGCGCCAGCAGTTCAGACAGCGCTAACTATGGCTACACCTTC.

CDR3 protein: CSASGSAGGPLTQETQYF. CDR3 bases: TGCAGTGCTAGTGGTTCGGCGGGAGGCCCCCTAACCCAAGAGACCCAGTACTTC. This chain links TRBV20-1 with TRBJ2-5; 8 bases match TRBD2. The CDR3 covers 18 residues. Germline CDR1 reads DFQATT; CDR2 reads SNEGSKA (reference sequence). The junction had 16 bases not matched to a gene; V was cut back by 3 bases and J by 1 base.

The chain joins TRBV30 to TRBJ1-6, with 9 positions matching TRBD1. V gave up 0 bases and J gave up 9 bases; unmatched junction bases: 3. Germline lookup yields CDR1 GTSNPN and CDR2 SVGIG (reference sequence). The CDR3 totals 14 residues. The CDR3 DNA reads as TGTGCCTGGAGTGTACAGGGGGCGACTTCACCCCTCCACTTT. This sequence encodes CAWSVQGATSPLHF.

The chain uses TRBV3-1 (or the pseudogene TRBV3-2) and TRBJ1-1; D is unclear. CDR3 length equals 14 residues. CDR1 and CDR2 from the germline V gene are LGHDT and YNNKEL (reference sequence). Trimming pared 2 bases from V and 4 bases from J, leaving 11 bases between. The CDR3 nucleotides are TGTGCCAGCAGCCAAACAGCCGAGGGCACTGAAGCTTTCTTT. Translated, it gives CASSQTAEGTEAFF.

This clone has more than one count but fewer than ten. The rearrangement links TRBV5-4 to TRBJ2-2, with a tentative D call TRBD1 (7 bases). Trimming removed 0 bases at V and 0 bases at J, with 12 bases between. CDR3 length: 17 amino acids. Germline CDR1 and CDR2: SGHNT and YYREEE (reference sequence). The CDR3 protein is CASSLDPGGSNTGELFF. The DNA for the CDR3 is TGTGCCAGCAGCTTGGATCCAGGGGGGTCGAACACCGGGGAGCTGTTTTTT.

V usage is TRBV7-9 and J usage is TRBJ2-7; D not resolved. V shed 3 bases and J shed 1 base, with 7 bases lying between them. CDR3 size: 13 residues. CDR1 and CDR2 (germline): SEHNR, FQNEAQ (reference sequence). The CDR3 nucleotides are TGTGCCAGCAGCTTCGGTGATTCCTACGAGCAGTACTTC. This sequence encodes CASSFGDSYEQYF.

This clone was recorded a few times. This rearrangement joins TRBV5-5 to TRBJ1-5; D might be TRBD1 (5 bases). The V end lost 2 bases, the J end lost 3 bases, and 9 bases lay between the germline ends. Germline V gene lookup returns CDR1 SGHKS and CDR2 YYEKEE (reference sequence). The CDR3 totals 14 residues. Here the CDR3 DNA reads TGTGCCAGCAGCTTCAGGACATCCAATCAGCCCCAGCATTTT. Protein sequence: CASSFRTSNQPQHF.

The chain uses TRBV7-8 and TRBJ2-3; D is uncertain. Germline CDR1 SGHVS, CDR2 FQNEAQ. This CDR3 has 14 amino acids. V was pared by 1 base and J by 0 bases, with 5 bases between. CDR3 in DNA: TGTGCCAGCAGCTTAGGTAGTAGCACAGATACGCAGTATTTT. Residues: CASSLGSSTDTQYF.

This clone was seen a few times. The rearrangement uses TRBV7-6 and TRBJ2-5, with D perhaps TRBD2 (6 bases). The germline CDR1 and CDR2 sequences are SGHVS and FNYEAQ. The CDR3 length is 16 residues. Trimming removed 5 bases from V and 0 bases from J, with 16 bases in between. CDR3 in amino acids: CASSPAGSDYQETQYF. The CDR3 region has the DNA TGTGCCAGCAGCCCAGCGGGTAGCGATTACCAAGAGACCCAGTACTTC.

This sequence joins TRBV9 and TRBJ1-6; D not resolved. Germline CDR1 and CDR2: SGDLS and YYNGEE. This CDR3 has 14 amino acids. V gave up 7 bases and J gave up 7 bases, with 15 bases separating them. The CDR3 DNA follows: TGTGCCAGCGGGTCCGAGTGGGAGAATTCACCCCTCCACTTT. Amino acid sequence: CASGSEWENSPLHF.

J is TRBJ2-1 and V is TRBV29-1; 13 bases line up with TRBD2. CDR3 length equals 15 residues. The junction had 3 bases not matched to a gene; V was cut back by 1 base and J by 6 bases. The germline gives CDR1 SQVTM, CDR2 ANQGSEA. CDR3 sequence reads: CSVEGTSGSSNEQFF. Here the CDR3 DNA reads TGCAGCGTTGAAGGGACTAGCGGGAGCTCCAATGAGCAGTTCTTC.

CDR3 region: CASSPRTENSPLHF. DNA of the CDR3: TGTGCCAGTAGTCCCCGGACAGAAAATTCACCCCTCCACTTT. The chain recombines TRBV19 with TRBJ1-6, with D possibly TRBD1 on 6 matching bases. The germline V gene has CDR1 LNHDA and CDR2 SQIVND (reference sequence). The V and J ends lost 5 bases and 7 bases respectively, with 12 bases between them. CDR3 length equals 14 residues.

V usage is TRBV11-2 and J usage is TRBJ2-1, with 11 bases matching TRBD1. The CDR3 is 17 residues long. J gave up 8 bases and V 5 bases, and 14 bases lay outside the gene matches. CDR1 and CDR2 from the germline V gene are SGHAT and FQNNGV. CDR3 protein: CASSHPLRTGGGDEQFF. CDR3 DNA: TGTGCCAGCAGCCACCCGCTCAGGACAGGGGGCGGGGATGAGCAGTTCTTC.

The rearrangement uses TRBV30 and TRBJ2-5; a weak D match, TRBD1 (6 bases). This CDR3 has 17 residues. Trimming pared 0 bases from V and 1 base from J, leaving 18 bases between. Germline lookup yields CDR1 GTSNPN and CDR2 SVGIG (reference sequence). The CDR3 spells CAWSVLGQGHPQETQYF. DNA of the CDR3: TGTGCCTGGAGTGTACTGGGGCAGGGGCACCCCCAAGAGACCCAGTACTTC.

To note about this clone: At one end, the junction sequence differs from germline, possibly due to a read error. The CDR3 sequence: CASSFDREPYGYTF. The CDR3 nucleotides are TGTGCTAGCAGCTTTGACAGGGAACCCTATGGCTACACCTTC. This chain connects TRBV7-7 to TRBJ1-2; TRBD1 agrees at 7 bases. CDR3 size: 14 residues. Germline CDR1 reads SSHAT; CDR2 reads FNYEAQ (reference sequence).

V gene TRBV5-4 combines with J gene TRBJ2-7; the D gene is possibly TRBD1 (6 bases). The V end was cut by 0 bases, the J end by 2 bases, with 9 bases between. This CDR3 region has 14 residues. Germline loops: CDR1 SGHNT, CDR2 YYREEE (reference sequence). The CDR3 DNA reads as TGTGCCAGCAGCTTGGGCGACAGGCCCTACGAGCAGTACTTC. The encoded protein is CASSLGDRPYEQYF.

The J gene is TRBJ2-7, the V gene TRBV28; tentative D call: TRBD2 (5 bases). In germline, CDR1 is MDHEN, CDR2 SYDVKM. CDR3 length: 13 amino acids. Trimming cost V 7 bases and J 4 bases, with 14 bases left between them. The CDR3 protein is CASTRYRGYEQYF. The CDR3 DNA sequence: TGTGCCAGCACCAGATACCGCGGGTACGAGCAGTACTTC.

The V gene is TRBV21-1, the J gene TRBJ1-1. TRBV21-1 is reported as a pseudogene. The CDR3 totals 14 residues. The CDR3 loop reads CASSTGGNNTEAFF. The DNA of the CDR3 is TGTGCCAGCAGCACCGGGGGGAACAACACTGAAGCTTTCTTT.

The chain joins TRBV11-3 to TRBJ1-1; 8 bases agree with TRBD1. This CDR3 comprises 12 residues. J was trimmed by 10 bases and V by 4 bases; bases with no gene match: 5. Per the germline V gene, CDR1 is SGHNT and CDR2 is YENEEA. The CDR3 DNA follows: TGTGCCAGCAGCTCGCGGACAGGGCGAGCTTTCTTT. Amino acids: CASSSRTGRAFF.

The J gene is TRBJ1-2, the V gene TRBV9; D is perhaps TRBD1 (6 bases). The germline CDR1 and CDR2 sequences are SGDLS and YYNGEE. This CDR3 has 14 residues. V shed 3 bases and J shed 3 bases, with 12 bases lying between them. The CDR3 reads CASSETDRDYGYTF. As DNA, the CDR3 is TGTGCCAGCAGCGAGACGGACAGAGACTATGGCTACACCTTC.

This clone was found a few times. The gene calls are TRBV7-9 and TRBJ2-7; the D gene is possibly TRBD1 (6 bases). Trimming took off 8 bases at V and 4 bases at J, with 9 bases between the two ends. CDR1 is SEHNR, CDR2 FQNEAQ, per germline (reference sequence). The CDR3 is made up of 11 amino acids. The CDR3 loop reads CASPGQYEQYF. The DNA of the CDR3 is TGTGCCAGCCCCGGACAGTACGAGCAGTACTTC. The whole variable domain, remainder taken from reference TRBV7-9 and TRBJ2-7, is DTGVSQNPRHKITKRGQNVTFRCDPISEHNRLYWYRQTLGQGPEFLTYFQNEAQLEKSRLLSDRFSAERPKGSFSTLEIQRTEQGDSAMYLCASPGQYEQYFGPGTRLTVT.

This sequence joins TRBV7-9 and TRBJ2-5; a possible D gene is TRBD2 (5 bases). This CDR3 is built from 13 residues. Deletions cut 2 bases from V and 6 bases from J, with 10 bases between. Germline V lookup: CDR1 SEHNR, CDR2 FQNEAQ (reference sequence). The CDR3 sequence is CASSLINGKTQYF. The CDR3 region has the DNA TGTGCCAGCAGCTTAATCAACGGGAAGACCCAGTACTTC. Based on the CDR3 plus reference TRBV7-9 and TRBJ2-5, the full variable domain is DTGVSQNPRHKITKRGQNVTFRCDPISEHNRLYWYRQTLGQGPEFLTYFQNEAQLEKSRLLSDRFSAERPKGSFSTLEIQRTEQGDSAMYLCASSLINGKTQYFGPGTRLLVL.

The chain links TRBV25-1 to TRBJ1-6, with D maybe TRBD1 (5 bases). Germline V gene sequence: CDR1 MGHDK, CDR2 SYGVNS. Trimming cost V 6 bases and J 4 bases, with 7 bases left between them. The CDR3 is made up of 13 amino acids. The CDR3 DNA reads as TGTGCCAGCAGGCAGGGTTATAATTCACCCCTCCACTTT. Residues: CASRQGYNSPLHF.